A single sample gave rise to the 17 T cell receptor beta chains below, sequenced in a study of cytomegalovirus exposure and HLA in healthy donors. Amplification used 60 Vbeta primers and 13 Jbeta primers. The assay was immunoSEQ multiplex PCR, and TCRdb's table has in-frame clones only and misses some. The sample lists 100,000 to 150,000 clones, approximately 74% occurring once. The specimen was PBMCs. The origin of the receptors is a man aged 40-49 years in good health and CMV-seropositive.

The J gene is TRBJ1-3, the V gene TRBV28; TRBD1 matches 7 bases. The V gene's germline CDR1 is MDHEN and CDR2 SYDVKM. V lost 7 bases, J lost 8 bases, and 17 bases stayed unmatched. There are 16 residues in the CDR3. CDR3 coding DNA: TGTGCCAGCAATCCCGACAGGGTAGGAATCTGGTACACCATATATTTT. Amino acid sequence: CASNPDRVGIWYTIYF.

The V gene is TRBV20-1, the J gene TRBJ1-1; D call uncertain. The CDR3 sequence is 11 residues long. The V and J ends lost 4 bases and 11 bases respectively, with 14 bases between them. The germline gives CDR1 DFQATT, CDR2 SNEGSKA (reference sequence). The CDR3 DNA reads TGCAGTGCTACCCAACGGCTCGGGGCTTTCTTT. Protein sequence: CSATQRLGAFF.

On this clone: The same CDR3 also results from other DNA sequences found in this sample. V is TRBV5-1 and J is TRBJ1-5; D is uncertain. V was pared by 5 bases and J by 2 bases, with 14 bases between. This CDR3 comprises 15 residues. Germline lookup yields CDR1 SGHRS and CDR2 YFSETQ. CDR3 sequence: CASSLYGEGNQPQHF. CDR3 nucleotides: TGCGCCAGCAGTTTGTACGGGGAAGGCAATCAGCCCCAGCATTTT.

In this sample, this clone turned up many times. The CDR3 coding sequence is TGTGCCAGCAGCTTCGCAGGGGGCAATCAGCCCCAGCATTTT. It encodes CASSFAGGNQPQHF. The V and J genes are TRBV7-9 and TRBJ1-5, with D perhaps matching TRBD1 (6 bases). The V and J ends lost 3 bases and 2 bases respectively, with 8 bases between them. The CDR3 runs 14 residues. The germline V gene has CDR1 SEHNR and CDR2 FQNEAQ (reference sequence).

The V call is TRBV13, the J call TRBJ2-1, with 10 bases aligning to TRBD2. J was trimmed by 7 bases and V by 3 bases; bases with no gene match: 6. Germline V gene data show CDR1 as PRHDT and CDR2 as FYEKMQ (reference sequence). The length of the CDR3 is 15 residues. This CDR3 is CASSFSGGPVNEQFF. In DNA, the CDR3 is TGTGCCAGCAGCTTTAGCGGGGGGCCCGTTAATGAGCAGTTCTTC.

This chain joins TRBV19 and TRBJ1-2, with a possible D match to TRBD1 (6 bases). This CDR3 spans 12 amino acids. From germline, CDR1 is LNHDA and CDR2 SQIVND (reference sequence). Trimming left V 7 bases short and J 8 bases short, with 14 bases between. DNA of the CDR3: TGTGCCAGTACCGGGACAAGAGGAGGCTACACCTTC. Protein sequence: CASTGTRGGYTF.

This chain connects TRBV4-3 to TRBJ1-4; 8 bases align to TRBD1. Germline V gene data show CDR1 as LGHNA and CDR2 as YSLEER. The CDR3 is 16 amino acids. V shed 1 base, J shed 5 bases, and the junction held 6 bases outside the gene matches. The CDR3 DNA reads TGCGCCAGCAGCCAAGGATTCAGGGGGCTGAATGAAAAACTGTTTTTT. This encodes CASSQGFRGLNEKLFF.

This clone has a handful of counts. The chain carries TRBV2 and TRBJ1-5; D gene uncertain. Trimming pared 6 bases from V and 1 base from J, leaving 13 bases between. The CDR3 loop spans 15 amino acids. Germline CDR1 is SNHLY and CDR2 is FYNNEI. The CDR3 bases are TGTGCCAGCAGCCCCTTCGGTGTGAGCAATCAGCCCCAGCATTTT. Its protein product is CASSPFGVSNQPQHF.

This clone was recorded a few times. The V and J genes are TRBV2 and TRBJ2-2, with 10 bases identical to TRBD2. V shed 8 bases and J 5 bases; nucleotides not matched to a gene: 8. The V gene's germline CDR1 is SNHLY and CDR2 FYNNEI. The CDR3 extends over 15 amino acids. Written as DNA, the CDR3 is TGTGCCAGCGCGGGGGGTAGCGGGGGGACCGGGGAGCTGTTTTTT. It is translated as CASAGGSGGTGELFF.

A few counts support this clone. The gene calls are TRBV19 and TRBJ2-2, with a possible D match to TRBD2 (6 bases). V was shortened by 5 bases and J by 2 bases, with 12 bases between the two germline ends. CDR3 length: 15 amino acids. Germline CDR1 is LNHDA and CDR2 is SQIVND (reference sequence). The CDR3 DNA reads TGTGCCAGTAGTCTTACGGGGGTTAACACCGGGGAGCTGTTTTTT. This sequence encodes CASSLTGVNTGELFF.

The V gene is TRBV6-5, the J gene TRBJ1-6; 10 bases align to TRBD1. Trimming cost V 4 bases and J 5 bases; bases outside gene matches: 2. The CDR3 extends over 15 amino acids. The germline gives CDR1 MNHEY, CDR2 SVGAGI. The CDR3 region is CASSWGQGNNSPLHF. DNA for the CDR3: TGTGCCAGCAGTTGGGGACAGGGGAATAATTCACCCCTCCACTTT.

In DNA, the CDR3 is TGTGCCAGTAGTATAAGCACGTCCTACGAGCAGTACTTC. Its translation: CASSISTSYEQYF. The V gene is TRBV19, the J gene TRBJ2-7; D is undetermined. Per germline, CDR1 LNHDA and CDR2 SQIVND (reference sequence). Trimming stripped 2 bases from V and 1 base from J, with 6 bases between. CDR3 length equals 13 residues. Drawing the rest from reference TRBV19 and TRBJ2-7, the complete variable domain is DGGITQSPKYLFRKEGQNVTLSCEQNLNHDAMYWYRQDPGQGLRLIYYSQIVNDFQKGDIAEGYSVSREKKESFPLTVTSAQKNPTAFYLCASSISTSYEQYFGPGTRLTVT.

V is TRBV9 and J is TRBJ2-2, with unresolved D. There are 13 residues in the CDR3. Germline V lookup: CDR1 SGDLS, CDR2 YYNGEE. The V and J ends lost 2 bases and 1 base respectively, with 3 bases between them. The CDR3 region is CASSVQNTGELFF. For the CDR3, the DNA is TGTGCCAGCAGCGTTCAGAACACCGGGGAGCTGTTTTTT.

V gene TRBV5-6 combines with J gene TRBJ2-5; TRBD1 aligns across 8 bases. This CDR3 is built from 15 residues. With 0 bases clipped from V and 3 bases from J, the junction kept 4 bases outside the gene matches. Germline CDR1 reads SGHDT; CDR2 reads YYEEEE. The CDR3 DNA reads as TGTGCCAGCAGCTTGGCCGGGACAGGCGAAGAGACCCAGTACTTC. Residues: CASSLAGTGEETQYF. The whole variable domain, remainder taken from reference TRBV5-6 and TRBJ2-5, is DAGVTQSPTHLIKTRGQQVTLRCSPKSGHDTVSWYQQALGQGPQFIFQYYEEEERQRGNFPDRFSGHQFPNYSSELNVNALLLGDSALYLCASSLAGTGEETQYFGPGTRLLVL.

This chain connects TRBV29-1 to TRBJ1-2; D is undetermined. The CDR3 spans 11 residues. Germline CDR1 is SQVTM and CDR2 is ANQGSEA. Trimming removed 4 bases from V and 8 bases from J, with 11 bases in between. The CDR3 DNA is TGCAGCGTTGTGGCAGGTTACGGCTACACCTTC. Translation: CSVVAGYGYTF.

V and J are TRBV27 and TRBJ2-5; 8 bases are a match to TRBD2. The germline V gene has CDR1 MNHEY and CDR2 SMNVEV (reference sequence). Trimming removed 2 bases from V and 5 bases from J; junction bases left unmatched: 10. The CDR3 is 16 amino acids. This CDR3 is CASSLRAAGGDETQYF. The CDR3 DNA is TGTGCCAGCAGTTTACGTGCGGCGGGAGGAGACGAGACCCAGTACTTC.

This chain joins TRBV7-8 and TRBJ2-1, with 11 nucleotides matching TRBD2. V shed 1 base, J shed 6 bases, and the junction held 2 bases outside the gene matches. The CDR3 length is 15 residues. The V gene's germline CDR1 is SGHVS and CDR2 FQNEAQ. DNA of the CDR3: TGTGCCAGCAGCTTAGAACTAGCGGGGGCCAATGAGCAGTTCTTC. This codes for CASSLELAGANEQFF.